The clone carrying this TCR beta chain came up many times. The data are from a study of T-cell reconstitution after alpha-beta-depleted transplantation in children. Unique molecular identifiers were used to barcode this TCRbeta library. MiXCR, run by TCRdb on the PCR reads, gives a single entry per CDR3 protein. The repertoire holds more than 200,000 distinct CDR3 sequences, 9.7% seen once, with roughly 5.1% in the top ten. This CDR3 spans 15 amino acids. CDR1 is SGHRS and CDR2 is YFSETQ in the germline V gene. Trimming stripped 4 bases from V and 0 bases from J, with 13 bases between. The starting material was PBMCs from the stem cell graft donor, obtained from the stem cell graft. This rearrangement joins TRBV5-1 to TRBJ1-1; D might be TRBD1 (5 bases). This TCR was recovered from a human donor who donated a stem cell graft to a child with SCID. As DNA, the CDR3 is TGCGCCAGCAGCACCAATGGGGCCCTGAACACTGAAGCTTTCTTT. Its protein product is CASSTNGALNTEAFF.